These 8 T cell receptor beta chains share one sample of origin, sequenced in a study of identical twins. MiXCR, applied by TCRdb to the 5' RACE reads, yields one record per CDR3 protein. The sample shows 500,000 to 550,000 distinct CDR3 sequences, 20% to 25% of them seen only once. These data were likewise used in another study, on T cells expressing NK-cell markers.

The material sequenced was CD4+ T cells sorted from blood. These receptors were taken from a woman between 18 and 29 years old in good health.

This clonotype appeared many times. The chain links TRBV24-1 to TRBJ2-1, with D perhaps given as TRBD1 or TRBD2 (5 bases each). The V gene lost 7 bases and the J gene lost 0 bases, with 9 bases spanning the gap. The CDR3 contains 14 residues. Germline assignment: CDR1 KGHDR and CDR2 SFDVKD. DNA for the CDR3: TGTGCCACCAGCCGGGACCCCTCCTACAATGAGCAGTTCTTC. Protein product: CATSRDPSYNEQFF.

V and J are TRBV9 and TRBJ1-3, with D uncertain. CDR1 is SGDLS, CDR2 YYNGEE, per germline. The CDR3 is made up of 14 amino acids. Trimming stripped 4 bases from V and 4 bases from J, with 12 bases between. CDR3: CASSPETYGNTIYF. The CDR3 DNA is TGTGCCAGCAGCCCCGAGACTTACGGAAACACCATATATTTT.

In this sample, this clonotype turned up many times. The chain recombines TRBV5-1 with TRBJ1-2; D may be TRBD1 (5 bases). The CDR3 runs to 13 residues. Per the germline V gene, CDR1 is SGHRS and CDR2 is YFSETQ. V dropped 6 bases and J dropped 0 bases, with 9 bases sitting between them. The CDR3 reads CASTPGPNYGYTF. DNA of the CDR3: TGCGCCAGCACCCCGGGGCCTAACTATGGCTACACCTTC. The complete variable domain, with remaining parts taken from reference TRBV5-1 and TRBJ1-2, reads KAGVTQTPRYLIKTRGQQVTLSCSPISGHRSVSWYQQTPGQGLQFLFEYFSETQRNKGNFPGRFSGRQFSNSRSEMNVSTLELGDSALYLCASTPGPNYGYTFGSGTRLTVV.

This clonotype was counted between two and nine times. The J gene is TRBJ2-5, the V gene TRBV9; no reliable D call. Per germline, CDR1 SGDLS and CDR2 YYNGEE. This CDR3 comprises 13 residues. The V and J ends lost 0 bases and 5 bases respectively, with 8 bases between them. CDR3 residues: CASSVAGLETQYF. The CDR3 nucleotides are TGTGCCAGCAGCGTAGCGGGCTTGGAGACCCAGTACTTC.

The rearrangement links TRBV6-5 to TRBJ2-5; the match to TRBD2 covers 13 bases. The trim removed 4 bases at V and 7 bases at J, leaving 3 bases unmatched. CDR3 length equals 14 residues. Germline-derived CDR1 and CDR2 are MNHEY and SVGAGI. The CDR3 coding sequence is TGTGCCAGCAGTTTCCGACTAGCGGGGGGGACCCAGTACTTC. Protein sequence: CASSFRLAGGTQYF.

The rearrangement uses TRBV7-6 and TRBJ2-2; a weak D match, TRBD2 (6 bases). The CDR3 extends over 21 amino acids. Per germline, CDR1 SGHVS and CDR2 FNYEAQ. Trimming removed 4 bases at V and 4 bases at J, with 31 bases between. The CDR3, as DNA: TGTGCCAGCAGCTCCCTAGCGCGCCCGGCACCCCAGATCTCGGTCACCGGGGAGCTGTTTTTT. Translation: CASSSLARPAPQISVTGELFF.

The CDR3 sequence: CSARGYTNEKLFF. The CDR3 DNA sequence: TGCAGTGCTAGAGGGTACACTAATGAAAAACTGTTTTTT. The chain couples TRBV20-1 to TRBJ1-4; D call uncertain. In germline, CDR1 is DFQATT, CDR2 SNEGSKA (reference sequence). Trimming left V 1 base short and J 2 bases short, with 5 bases between. The CDR3 is 13 amino acids.

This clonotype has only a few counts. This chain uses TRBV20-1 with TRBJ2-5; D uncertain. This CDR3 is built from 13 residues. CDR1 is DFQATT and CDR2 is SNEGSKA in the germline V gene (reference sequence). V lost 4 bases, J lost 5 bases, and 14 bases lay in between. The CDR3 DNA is TGCAGTGCTAACATACGAGATTTCGAGACCCAGTACTTC. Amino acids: CSANIRDFETQYF.